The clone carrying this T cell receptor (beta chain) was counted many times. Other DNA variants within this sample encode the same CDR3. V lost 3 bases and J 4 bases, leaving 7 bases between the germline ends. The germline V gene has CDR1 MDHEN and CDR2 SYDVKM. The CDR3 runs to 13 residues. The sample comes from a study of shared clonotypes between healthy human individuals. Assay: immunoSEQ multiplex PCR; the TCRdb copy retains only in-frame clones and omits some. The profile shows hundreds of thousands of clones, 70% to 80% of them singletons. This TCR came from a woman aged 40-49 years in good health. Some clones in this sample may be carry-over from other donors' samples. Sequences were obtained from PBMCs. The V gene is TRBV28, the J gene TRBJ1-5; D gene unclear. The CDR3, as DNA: TGTGCCAGCAGTTTCCAAGGAAATCAGCCCCAGCATTTT. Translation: CASSFQGNQPQHF.